The T cell receptor beta chain under discussion was sequenced for a study of blood T cell repertoires in COVID-19. Background on the study: Samples taken during acute and convalescent COVID-19 were collected in the United States, Italy and Spain.

Clones were read by immunoSEQ multiplex PCR, and TCRdb kept only the in-frame ones, dropping some. The sample lists about 490,000 clones; 70% to 90% were seen once. The CDR3 covers 14 residues. The V and J ends lost 6 bases and 4 bases respectively, with 14 bases between them. Germline V lookup: CDR1 LNHDA, CDR2 SQIVND (reference sequence). This clonotype was obtained from a human donor in a cohort sampled during active COVID-19. This chain connects TRBV19 to TRBJ2-3; weak D call: TRBD2 (5 bases). Sequencing used peripheral blood. The CDR3 loop reads CASSKLDGPDTQYF. The CDR3 coding sequence is TGTGCCAGTAGCAAACTAGACGGGCCAGATACGCAGTATTTT.